Here is one T cell receptor beta chain with its context. Reprocessing the 5' RACE reads, TCRdb reports a single entry for every CDR3 protein and omits DNA. The sample spans about 300,000 distinct CDR3 sequences; the ten largest clones claim approximately 5.9%. This entry is derived from a study of monozygotic twins with inflammatory bowel disease. Germline-derived CDR1 and CDR2 are SGHAT and FQNNGV. The CDR3 contains 14 residues. The origin of this receptor is a human donor with ulcerative colitis or Crohn's disease, or a healthy co-twin of an affected twin (not recorded which). The J gene is TRBJ1-1, the V gene TRBV11-2; TCRdb picks TRBD1, but there is no DNA to check that call. The specimen sequenced was blood. The CDR3 sequence: CASRPIPGTGKAFF.